This T cell receptor beta chain was observed in a study of blood T cells in healthy people across ages. Study results and caveats: Both naive CD4+ cell counts and diversity were greater in long-lived donors than in aged donors. Not knowing donor CMV status may have confounded expanded clonotype changes.

Using a J-beta primer mix together with a sample-barcoded 5' primer, a second PCR was run for roughly 6 to 11 cycles. With 12 random nucleotides, a template-switch adaptor tagged each individual cDNA molecule. TCRdb reanalysed the 5' RACE reads using MiXCR and keeps one entry per CDR3 protein. The data contain hundreds of thousands of distinct CDR3 sequences, 20% to 25% of them seen just once; the ten biggest clones take up about 3.6%. The CDR3 is 16 residues long. Per the germline V gene, CDR1 is SGDLS and CDR2 is YYNGEE. This clonotype occurred a few times. What it binds is not known. Sequence at one end of the junction differs from germline and may be a read error.

The chain is built from TRBV9 and TRBJ2-7; TRBD2 agrees at 7 bases. The source of this sequence is a man between 65 and 80 years old in good health. Sequencing was carried out using blood. The CDR3 here is CASSSNLAAGVYEQHF. In DNA, the CDR3 is TGTGCCAGCAGCTCAAACCTAGCGGCCGGGGTCTACGAGCAGCACTTC.